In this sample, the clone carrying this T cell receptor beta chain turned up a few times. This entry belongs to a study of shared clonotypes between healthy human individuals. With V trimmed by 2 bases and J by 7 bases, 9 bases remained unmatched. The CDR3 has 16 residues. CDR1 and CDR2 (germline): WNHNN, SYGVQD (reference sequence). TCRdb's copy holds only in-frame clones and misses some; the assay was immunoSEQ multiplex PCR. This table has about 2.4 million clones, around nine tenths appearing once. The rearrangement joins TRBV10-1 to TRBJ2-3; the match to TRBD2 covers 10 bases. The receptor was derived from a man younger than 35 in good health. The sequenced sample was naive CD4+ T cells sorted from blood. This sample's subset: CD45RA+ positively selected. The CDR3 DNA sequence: TGCGCCAGCAGTGAGGCCAGCGGGAGGGCCCCAAATACGCAGTATTTT. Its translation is CASSEASGRAPNTQYF.